The present T cell receptor beta chain was sequenced within a study (TCRdb year 2016). A remark on this clonotype: It lacks a known antigen. The input lacks base qualities; no much larger clone sits a single base away.

At the junction V is shortened by 5 bases and J by 4 bases, with 19 bases in between. According to the germline V gene, CDR1 reads SGHTA and CDR2 reads FQGNSA. The CDR3 sequence holds 16 residues, the cysteine and phenylalanine included. Solely the CDR3 DNA is kept, with 48 bases framed from the first base. Libraries were built with RT-PCR. TCRdb shows the sequencer as Illumina MiSeq. TCRdb reprocessing: public reads trimmed at Q25 with fastp, clones called with MiXCR, in-frame beta chains kept. Entries are consolidated by CDR3 protein sequence, retaining the most common genes and DNA. The sample table holds almost 700,000 distinct CDR3 sequences, of which 14% were seen once. Together, the top ten hold 3.6% of the sample.

This receptor was obtained from a female donor in good health, serving as a healthy control. The rearranged chain carries TRBV7-2 and TRBJ2-3; a tentative D call is TRBD2 (5 bases match). Sequencing was performed on memory CD4+ T cells from blood. The sequenced DNA is TGTGCCAGCAGCCCGTTCGTGAGTGGTAGCGCAGATACGCAGTATTTT. It codes for CASSPFVSGSADTQYF.